This TCR beta chain was sequenced in a study of blood T cell repertoires in COVID-19. Study details: The analysed material was cDNA or gDNA that came from T cells, B-cell-depleted T cells, or PBMCs.

In assigning cohorts, the study relied on participant-reported clinical history. Donors in Cohort 3 counted as recovered after two negative PCRs, clearance, or symptom resolution. Sequenced by immunoSEQ multiplex PCR; TCRdb stores in-frame clones only, minus some. This sample yields about 330,000 clones, of which 87% are seen a single time; about 5.7% belongs to the top ten. Germline lookup yields CDR1 ENHRY and CDR2 SYGVKD. The V and J ends lost 10 bases and 1 base, in that order; junction bases with no gene match: 8. The length of the CDR3 is 14 residues. Sequencing was performed on PBMCs or T cells enriched from blood (not recorded which). This receptor was taken from a woman aged 25-40 years who had recovered from COVID-19. The V call is TRBV10-3, the J call TRBJ1-1; 8 bases agree with TRBD1. CDR3 sequence reads: CASRQGTENTEAFF. The CDR3 DNA sequence: TGTGCCAGCCGACAGGGGACTGAGAACACTGAAGCTTTCTTT.